This TCR beta chain was sequenced for a study of T-cell memory formation after mild COVID-19. Study results and caveats: Mainly CM and EM harbored the contracting CD4+ clones; mainly EMRA harbored the CD8+ ones. Contracting clones from day 15 to 85 had balanced CD4/CD8; later expanders favoured CD4+. Pre-infection memory showed some responding clones, and this suggested that cross-reactive memory joined.

The 5'RACE method, run with constant-segment primers, produced TCR alpha and TCR beta cDNA libraries (carrying sample barcodes and UMIs). TCRdb reprocessed the 5' RACE reads with MiXCR, giving one entry per CDR3 protein. The data show almost 250,000 distinct CDR3 sequences, 15% seen once. Germline V gene data show CDR1 as SEHNR and CDR2 as FQNEAQ (reference sequence). This CDR3 has 9 amino acids. At least ten counts were recorded for this clonotype. The antigen is unknown. Sequence at one end of the junction differs from germline and may be a read error. The chain couples TRBV7-9 to TRBJ2-7; D is unclear. The TCR was taken from an adult woman who had mild COVID-19 (a few samples of this study predate the infection). Cell type and time point are not known. Sequenced: PBMCs or a T cell subset sorted from them (not recorded which). CDR3 sequence reads: CASSLAVPF. The CDR3 DNA sequence: TGTGCCAGCAGCTTAGCGGTACCCTTC.